The 30 T cell receptor beta chains reported below all come from one sample, sequenced in a study of cytomegalovirus exposure and HLA in healthy donors. Method: immunoSEQ multiplex PCR; TCRdb's copy keeps in-frame clones and lacks some. The sample carries 130,000 to 150,000 clones, around 90% recorded once. Sequencing was performed on PBMCs. All receptors come from a woman in her twenties or thirties in good health and CMV-seropositive.

The rearrangement links TRBV18 to TRBJ2-2, with D possibly TRBD1 on 6 matching bases. The germline gives CDR1 KGHSH, CDR2 LQKENI. V dropped 6 bases and J dropped 3 bases, with 11 bases sitting between them. The CDR3 loop spans 14 amino acids. The CDR3 sequence is CASSLNRDTGELFF. The CDR3 DNA reads TGTGCCAGCTCGCTCAACAGGGACACCGGGGAGCTGTTTTTT.

V usage is TRBV6-1 and J usage is TRBJ1-5, with TRBD1 identical over 7 bases. The CDR3 is 13 residues long. Germline trimming cut 10 bases from V and 7 bases from J; bases unmatched to any gene: 10. The germline gives CDR1 MNHNS, CDR2 SASEGT. The CDR3 bases are TGTGCCACCCAGTCCAGGGGGAAACAGCCCCAGCATTTT. Translation: CATQSRGKQPQHF.

This clone was counted once. The V call is TRBV12-2, the J call TRBJ2-7; TRBD2, the D gene given by the table, was not confirmed from the DNA. TRBV12-2 is classified as a pseudogene. The CDR3 spans 16 residues. The CDR3 here is CASRLRSKRPSYEQYF. DNA for the CDR3: TGTGCAAGTCGCTTAAGGTCGAAGCGACCCTCCTACGAGCAGTACTTC.

The J gene is TRBJ2-5, the V gene TRBV6-5; D may be TRBD2 (5 bases). V dropped 2 bases and J dropped 3 bases, with 10 bases sitting between them. Germline lookup yields CDR1 MNHEY and CDR2 SVGAGI. The CDR3 covers 14 residues. This CDR3 reads CASSYARLKETQYF. In DNA form, the CDR3 reads TGTGCCAGCAGTTACGCAAGACTAAAAGAGACCCAGTACTTC.

This chain links TRBV5-6 with TRBJ2-2; D is possibly TRBD1 (5 bases). V was pared by 4 bases and J by 2 bases, with 15 bases between. The CDR3 has 16 amino acids. Germline V gene sequence: CDR1 SGHDT, CDR2 YYEEEE. The CDR3 reads CASSPVAGSNTGELFF. The CDR3 nucleotides read TGTGCCAGCAGCCCCGTGGCAGGGTCAAACACCGGGGAGCTGTTTTTT.

The rearrangement uses TRBV7-2 and TRBJ2-5, with D unclear. The CDR3 contains 11 residues. V was trimmed by 5 bases and J by 7 bases, leaving 8 bases between them. Germline CDR1 reads SGHTA; CDR2 reads FQGNSA. The CDR3 sequence is CASSAPGTQYF. DNA of the CDR3: TGTGCCAGCAGCGCGCCTGGGACCCAGTACTTC.

This chain joins TRBV11-2 and TRBJ2-1, with 11 bases that match TRBD1. CDR3 length: 17 residues. V shed 5 bases and J 4 bases; nucleotides not matched to a gene: 10. CDR1 is SGHAT and CDR2 is FQNNGV in the germline V gene. CDR3 sequence (DNA): TGTGCCAGCAGCCGATGGTCGGGGACAGGGGGTTACAATGAGCAGTTCTTC. It yields the protein CASSRWSGTGGYNEQFF.

This chain joins TRBV28 and TRBJ1-3, with a possible D match to TRBD1 (5 bases). V was shortened by 8 bases and J by 0 bases, with 20 bases between the two germline ends. Per the germline V gene, CDR1 is MDHEN and CDR2 is SYDVKM. The CDR3 has 17 amino acids. CDR3 DNA sequence: TGTGCCAGCCTAGGAGTGCAGACAGCGCACTCTGGAAACACCATATATTTT. It translates to CASLGVQTAHSGNTIYF.

This clone showed up just a few times. The genes are TRBV28 and TRBJ1-3; D may be TRBD1 (5 bases). The CDR3 contains 18 residues. Germline CDR1 MDHEN, CDR2 SYDVKM. Trimming removed 1 base at V and 2 bases at J, with 18 bases between. CDR3 residues: CASSLLAGLQGPGNTIYF. CDR3 coding DNA: TGTGCCAGCAGTTTATTGGCGGGACTCCAAGGTCCTGGAAACACCATATATTTT.

The rearrangement joins TRBV9 to TRBJ2-1; 8 bases align to TRBD2. This CDR3 is built from 15 residues. In germline, CDR1 is SGDLS, CDR2 YYNGEE. With 1 base clipped from V and 3 bases from J, the junction kept 3 bases outside the gene matches. CDR3 sequence reads: CASSVSGGDYNEQFF. The CDR3 DNA is TGTGCCAGCAGCGTATCGGGAGGGGACTACAATGAGCAGTTCTTC.

The gene calls are TRBV10-2 and TRBJ1-5; 7 bases align to TRBD1. The CDR3 is made up of 14 amino acids. In germline, CDR1 is WSHSY, CDR2 SAAADI. After removal of 5 bases from V and 1 base from J, the junction contained 2 bases not matched to a gene. The CDR3 coding sequence is TGCGCCAGCAGTCAGACAGGGAGCAATCAGCCCCAGCATTTT. It is translated as CASSQTGSNQPQHF.

The CDR3 region has the DNA TGTGCCAGCAGTGAAGGGGGGGCACGAGGGAGCACTGAAGCTTTCTTT. Translation gives CASSEGGARGSTEAFF. The chain recombines TRBV25-1 with TRBJ1-1, with D maybe TRBD1 (6 bases). The CDR3 totals 16 residues. Germline CDR1 MGHDK, CDR2 SYGVNS. The V and J ends lost 2 bases and 4 bases respectively, with 17 bases between them. Supplemented by reference TRBV25-1 and TRBJ1-1, the full variable domain reads EADIYQTPRYLVIGTGKKITLECSQTMGHDKMYWYQQDPGMELHLIHYSYGVNSTEKGDLSSESTVSRIRTEHFPLTLESARPSHTSQYLCASSEGGARGSTEAFFGQGTRLTVV.

The chain joins TRBV5-1 to TRBJ2-1, with TRBD2 matching 8 bases. V was pared by 4 bases and J by 7 bases, with 13 bases of the junction left unmatched. In germline, CDR1 is SGHRS, CDR2 YFSETQ. The CDR3 consists of 16 residues. The CDR3 protein is CASSASRISGKNEQFF. The CDR3 DNA reads TGCGCCAGCAGCGCGTCGAGAATTAGCGGGAAAAATGAGCAGTTCTTC. The full variable domain, with the rest looked up from reference TRBV5-1 and TRBJ2-1, is KAGVTQTPRYLIKTRGQQVTLSCSPISGHRSVSWYQQTPGQGLQFLFEYFSETQRNKGNFPGRFSGRQFSNSRSEMNVSTLELGDSALYLCASSASRISGKNEQFFGPGTRLTVL.

V usage is TRBV29-1 and J usage is TRBJ2-6; D perhaps matches TRBD2 (6 bases). The CDR3 length is 17 residues. V lost 6 bases to trimming and J lost 0 bases, with 18 bases between them. Germline loops: CDR1 SQVTM, CDR2 ANQGSEA. The CDR3 sequence is CSVKVAQDYSGANVLTF. CDR3 nucleotides: TGCAGCGTGAAGGTGGCCCAGGACTACTCTGGGGCCAACGTCCTGACTTTC.

This clone was picked up one time. The gene calls are TRBV4-1 and TRBJ2-7; the D gene is possibly TRBD1 (6 bases). Trimming took 3 bases from V and 1 from J, leaving 16 bases between them. The germline CDR1 and CDR2 sequences are MGHRA and YSYEKL. The CDR3 length is 16 residues. The CDR3 sequence: CASSHAVWTDSYEQYF. The CDR3 DNA reads TGCGCCAGCAGCCATGCTGTCTGGACAGATTCCTACGAGCAGTACTTC.

V and J are TRBV5-4 and TRBJ2-7; TRBD2 agrees at 10 bases. V trimming: 5 bases; J trimming: 0 bases; junction bases outside the gene matches: 2. The length of the CDR3 is 14 residues. Germline V gives CDR1 SGHNT, CDR2 YYREEE (reference sequence). The CDR3 reads CASSSGGFSYEQYF. CDR3 DNA sequence: TGTGCCAGCAGTAGCGGGGGGTTCTCCTACGAGCAGTACTTC.

This chain uses TRBV19 with TRBJ1-2; 8 bases align to TRBD1. The V gene end was trimmed by 6 bases and the J gene end by 8 bases; junction bases not matched to a gene: 11. This CDR3 has 14 amino acids. Germline CDR1 is LNHDA and CDR2 is SQIVND (reference sequence). In nucleotides, the CDR3 is TGTGCCAGTAGCCATACAGGGGGGGCCCCCGGCTACACCTTC. This gives the protein CASSHTGGAPGYTF.

This CDR3 reads CASSELAGSTDTQYF. The CDR3 DNA sequence: TGTGCCAGCAGTGAACTAGCGGGTAGCACAGATACGCAGTATTTT. The J gene is TRBJ2-3, the V gene TRBV6-1, with 8 nucleotides matching TRBD2. CDR1 and CDR2 (germline): MNHNS, SASEGT. V dropped 2 bases and J dropped 0; count of bases not matched to a gene: 1. There are 15 residues in the CDR3.

The rearrangement joins TRBV4-1 to TRBJ2-5; D may be TRBD2 (5 bases). This CDR3 is 14 amino acids long. Trimming cost V 1 base and J 2 bases, with 8 bases left between them. The V gene's germline CDR1 is MGHRA and CDR2 YSYEKL. The chain's CDR3 is CASSQVPGQETQYF. The CDR3 DNA reads TGCGCCAGCAGCCAAGTCCCGGGGCAAGAGACCCAGTACTTC.

V is TRBV2 and J is TRBJ1-4; a possible D gene is TRBD1 (5 bases). Trimming stripped 6 bases from V and 7 bases from J, with 15 bases between. CDR3 size: 14 residues. Germline V gene lookup returns CDR1 SNHLY and CDR2 FYNNEI. The CDR3 nucleotides read TGTGCCAGCAGCTTCTATCGGGGGGGTGAAAAACTGTTTTTT. Its protein product is CASSFYRGGEKLFF.

This clone turned up a few times. This rearrangement joins TRBV2 to TRBJ2-5, with D perhaps matching TRBD2 (6 bases). The CDR3 has 15 amino acids. V shed 5 bases and J shed 1 base, with 14 bases lying between them. The germline V gene encodes CDR1 SNHLY and CDR2 FYNNEI. The CDR3 region is CASSQNGLTQETQYF. The DNA for the CDR3 is TGTGCCAGCAGTCAAAACGGACTAACCCAAGAGACCCAGTACTTC.

V and J are TRBV19 and TRBJ2-7; possible D gene TRBD1, 6 bases. CDR3 size: 13 residues. From germline, CDR1 is LNHDA and CDR2 SQIVND (reference sequence). Trimming shortened V by 4 bases and J by 6 bases, and 13 bases separated the two germline ends. This CDR3 is CASSTRGSSEQYF. CDR3 nucleotide sequence: TGTGCCAGTAGTACCAGGGGTAGTTCCGAGCAGTACTTC.

This chain's CDR3 is CASSESRDRFEKLFF. CDR3 DNA: TGTGCCAGCAGTGAGTCCCGGGACAGGTTTGAAAAACTGTTTTTT. This chain joins TRBV2 and TRBJ1-4; TRBD1 matches 8 bases. Germline CDR1 reads SNHLY; CDR2 reads FYNNEI. The CDR3 has 15 amino acids. The ends lost 3 bases at V and 7 bases at J; junction bases unmatched: 7.

This clone was seen a few times. The V call is TRBV7-9, the J call TRBJ2-7, with 10 nucleotides matching TRBD2. Germline trimming cut 0 bases from V and 11 bases from J; bases unmatched to any gene: 13. CDR3 length: 16 residues. The germline V gene has CDR1 SEHNR and CDR2 FQNEAQ (reference sequence). The CDR3 loop reads CASSLAGLETSGREYF. As DNA, the CDR3 is TGTGCCAGCAGCTTAGCGGGACTGGAGACTAGCGGGCGGGAGTACTTC.

This chain connects TRBV18 to TRBJ2-3; tentatively, D is TRBD2 (5 bases). The CDR3 has 14 residues. In germline, CDR1 is KGHSH, CDR2 LQKENI. Deletions cut 6 bases from V and 8 bases from J, with 18 bases between. CDR3 sequence reads: CASSQAHPGSTQYF. The DNA of the CDR3 is TGTGCCAGCTCTCAAGCCCACCCGGGGAGTACGCAGTATTTT.

In this sample, this clone turned up once. The chain joins TRBV6-6 to TRBJ1-6; weak D call: TRBD1 (6 bases). CDR3 length: 14 residues. With 7 bases removed from V and 7 bases from J, the gap between germline ends came to 14 bases. Looked up from germline, CDR1 is MNHNY and CDR2 is SVGAGI (reference sequence). CDR3 in amino acids: CASNPAGANSPLHF. CDR3 nucleotides: TGTGCCAGCAATCCTGCAGGGGCCAATTCACCCCTCCACTTT.

The V and J genes are TRBV19 and TRBJ2-2, with TRBD2 identical over 11 bases. V lost 5 bases to trimming and J lost 4 bases; unmatched junction nucleotides: 15. CDR1 is LNHDA and CDR2 is SQIVND in the germline V gene (reference sequence). The CDR3 length is 19 residues. CDR3 DNA: TGTGCCAGTAGTCATCCCACCGCCGCTAGCGGGAGGCCCACCGGGGAGCTGTTTTTT. Its translation: CASSHPTAASGRPTGELFF. The whole variable domain, remainder taken from reference TRBV19 and TRBJ2-2, is DGGITQSPKYLFRKEGQNVTLSCEQNLNHDAMYWYRQDPGQGLRLIYYSQIVNDFQKGDIAEGYSVSREKKESFPLTVTSAQKNPTAFYLCASSHPTAASGRPTGELFFGEGSRLTVL.

The CDR3 nucleotides are TGTGCCAGTAGAAAGTCGGCCTACAATGAGCAGTTCTTC. This codes for CASRKSAYNEQFF. The J gene is TRBJ2-1, the V gene TRBV19; the D is unclear. The CDR3 spans 13 residues. V was pared by 6 bases and J by 2 bases, with 8 bases between. The germline gives CDR1 LNHDA, CDR2 SQIVND (reference sequence).

By share, this clone ranks as medium-sized. The chain carries TRBV7-3 and TRBJ2-3; TRBD1 aligns across 9 bases. Germline V gene data show CDR1 as SGHTA and CDR2 as FQGTGA. V lost 0 bases, J lost 3 bases, and 1 base stayed unmatched. This CDR3 has 15 amino acids. The CDR3 is CASSLTGTGTDTQYF. In DNA form, the CDR3 reads TGTGCCAGCAGCTTAACAGGGACAGGGACAGATACGCAGTATTTT.

This chain joins TRBV14 and TRBJ2-5; D is uncertain. Germline CDR1 reads SGHDN; CDR2 reads FVKESK. Trimming shortened V by 2 bases and J by 1 base, and 8 bases separated the two germline ends. The CDR3 contains 14 residues. The DNA for the CDR3 is TGTGCCAGCAGCCAATTGGAGATCCAAGAGACCCAGTACTTC. It translates to CASSQLEIQETQYF.